This T cell receptor (beta chain) emerged from a study of T cells in Graves' hyperthyroidism and ophthalmopathy. Findings of the study overall: In the blood, most expanded thyroid clonotypes above 0.001 appeared as well.

As regards this clonotype: Its antigen is still unknown.

The TCR beta CDR3 regions underwent amplification using RNA transcripts as the source. HTBI primers were the set used in a first-round RT-PCR of the TCR CDR3. TCRdb re-analysed the multiplex PCR reads in MiXCR, keeping a single row per CDR3 protein. The sample has roughly 330,000 distinct CDR3 sequences; 16% are singletons. Pregnant or lactating patients were excluded, as were those with uncontrolled infection or other autoimmune disease. This receptor was obtained from a man aged 25-45 years with Graves' hyperthyroidism. The sequencing input was blood.

The CDR3 sequence is CASSIGQGAHNEQFF. CDR3 DNA: TGTGCCAGTAGTATAGGGCAGGGGGCTCACAATGAGCAGTTCTTC. The chain links TRBV11-3 to TRBJ2-1; 8 bases align to TRBD1. The ends lost 9 bases at V and 5 bases at J; junction bases unmatched: 12. This CDR3 region has 15 residues. Germline V gene sequence: CDR1 SGHNT, CDR2 YENEEA.